This T cell receptor beta chain was identified during a study of T cell responses to AZD1222 COVID-19 vaccine. Study-wide findings and caveats: It was only a handful of AZD1222 recipients who were seropositive at baseline. CD4 TCRs covered the whole spike, strongest at regions 160-218 and 743-854. Once two AZD1222 doses were given, Spike-specific TCR breadth and depth went up.

Sequenced by immunoSEQ multiplex PCR; TCRdb stores in-frame clones only, minus some. The sample contains more than 100,000 clones, about nine tenths of which appear only once. As to this clone: Its specificity is not known.

CDR3 length: 13 amino acids. From germline, CDR1 is SGHDN and CDR2 FVKESK. Trimming cost V 5 bases and J 0 bases, with 7 bases left between them. The V gene is TRBV14, the J gene TRBJ1-1; D perhaps matches TRBD1 (6 bases). This material consisted of peripheral blood, taken on day 0 of AZD1222 vaccination. The receptor was derived from an adult in good health. CDR3 coding DNA: TGTGCCAGCAGCAGGGACATGAACACTGAAGCTTTCTTT. It is translated as CASSRDMNTEAFF.